The text below deals with one TCR beta chain. Its antigen is not identified. V lost 3 bases and J lost 6, with 9 bases in between. The CDR3 extends over 11 amino acids. Germline V gene data show CDR1 as SQVTM and CDR2 as ANQGSEA. This record comes from a study of shared clonotypes between healthy human individuals. Overall study findings and caveats: The authors sampled blood alone, and tissue repertoires likely differ.

Data came from immunoSEQ multiplex PCR; TCRdb stores just in-frame clones and leaves some out. The sample holds about 1 million clones, about three quarters seen once. CD45RA-negative memory and CD45RA+ naive subsets were split from the CD4+ cells. The sequenced material came from memory CD4+ T cells sorted from blood. Documented subset: CD45RA-negative fraction. The chain uses TRBV29-1 and TRBJ2-7, with unresolved D. This clonotype originated in a man between 18 and 35 years old in good health. The CDR3 protein is CSVEDPGEQYF. CDR3 DNA sequence: TGCAGCGTTGAGGATCCGGGCGAGCAGTACTTC.